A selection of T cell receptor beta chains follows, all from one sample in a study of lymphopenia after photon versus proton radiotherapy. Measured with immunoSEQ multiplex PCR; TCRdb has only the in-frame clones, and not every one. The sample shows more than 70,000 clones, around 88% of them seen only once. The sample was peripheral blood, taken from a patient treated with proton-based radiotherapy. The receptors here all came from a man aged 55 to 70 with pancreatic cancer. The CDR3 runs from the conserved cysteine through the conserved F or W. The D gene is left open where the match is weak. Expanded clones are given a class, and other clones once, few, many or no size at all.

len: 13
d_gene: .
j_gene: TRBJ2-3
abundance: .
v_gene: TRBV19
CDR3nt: TGTGCCAGTAGTACGGCCGTCACAGATACGCAGTATTTT
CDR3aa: CASSTAVTDTQYF

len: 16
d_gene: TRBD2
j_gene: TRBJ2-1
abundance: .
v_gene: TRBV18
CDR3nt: TGTGCCAGCTCACCCACACTAGCGGGATTCTACAATGAGCAGTTCTTC
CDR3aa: CASSPTLAGFYNEQFF

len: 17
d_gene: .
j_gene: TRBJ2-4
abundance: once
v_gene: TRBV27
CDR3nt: TGTGCCAGCAGCCGCGATCGACAGGCACTAGCCAAAAACATTCAGTACTTC
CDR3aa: CASSRDRQALAKNIQYF

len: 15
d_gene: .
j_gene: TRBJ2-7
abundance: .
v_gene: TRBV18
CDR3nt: TGTGCCAGCTCACCGGGGCCACCTCCGGGGTACGAGCAGTACTTC
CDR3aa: CASSPGPPPGYEQYF

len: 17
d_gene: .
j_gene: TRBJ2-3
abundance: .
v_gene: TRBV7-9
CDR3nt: TGTGCCAGCAGCCCGATGATGACAGGCTCACTGGGCGGTACGCAGTATTTT
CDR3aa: CASSPMMTGSLGGTQYF

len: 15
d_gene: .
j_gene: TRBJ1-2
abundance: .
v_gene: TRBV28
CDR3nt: TGTGCCAGCAGCCCCACCCAGGGCCCAGGGAGAGGCTACACCTTC
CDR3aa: CASSPTQGPGRGYTF

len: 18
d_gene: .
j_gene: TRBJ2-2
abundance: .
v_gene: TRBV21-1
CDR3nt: TGTGCCAGCAGCCCCGCGGCCCCGGGACAGACAAACACCGGGGAGCTGTTTTTT
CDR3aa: CASSPAAPGQTNTGELFF

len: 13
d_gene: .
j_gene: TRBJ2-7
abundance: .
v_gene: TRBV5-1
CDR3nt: TGCGCCAGCAGCCCGGGACCCCACTACGAGCAGTACTTC
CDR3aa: CASSPGPHYEQYF

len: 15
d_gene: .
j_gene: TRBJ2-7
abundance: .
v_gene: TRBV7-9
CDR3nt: TGTGCCAGCAGCCTTTCCGGGACAAACTCCTACGAGCAGTACTTC
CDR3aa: CASSLSGTNSYEQYF

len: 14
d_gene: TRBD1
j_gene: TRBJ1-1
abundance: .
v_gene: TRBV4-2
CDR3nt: TGTGCCAGCAGCAAAAGGACAGGGAACACTGAAGCTTTCTTT
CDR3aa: CASSKRTGNTEAFF

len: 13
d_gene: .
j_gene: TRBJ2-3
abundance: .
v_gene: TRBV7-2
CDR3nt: TGTGCCAGCAGCTTAGTATACGGAGATACGCAGTATTTT
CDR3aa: CASSLVYGDTQYF

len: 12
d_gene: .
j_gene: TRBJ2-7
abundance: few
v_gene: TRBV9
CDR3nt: TGTGCCAGCAGTCGTGGTGGGTACGAGCAGTACTTC
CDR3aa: CASSRGGYEQYF

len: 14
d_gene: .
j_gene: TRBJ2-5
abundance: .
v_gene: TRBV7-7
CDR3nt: TGTGCTAGCAGCTTAGGCAGGGGAGGGGAGACCCAGTACTTC
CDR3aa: CASSLGRGGETQYF

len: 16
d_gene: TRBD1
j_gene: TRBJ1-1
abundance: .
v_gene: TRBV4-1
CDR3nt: TGCGCCAGCAGCCAAGCTTATTTAGCTGGGACAGGGGAAGCTTTCTTT
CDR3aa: CASSQAYLAGTGEAFF

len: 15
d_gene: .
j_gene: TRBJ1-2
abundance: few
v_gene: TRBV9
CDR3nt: TGTGCCAGCAGCGTAGACGGGACGGACACGGCCGGCTACACCTTC
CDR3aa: CASSVDGTDTAGYTF

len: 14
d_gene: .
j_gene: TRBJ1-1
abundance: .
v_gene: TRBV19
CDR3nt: TGTGCCAGTAGTATGGACAGCAGGAACACTGAAGCTTTCTTT
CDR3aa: CASSMDSRNTEAFF

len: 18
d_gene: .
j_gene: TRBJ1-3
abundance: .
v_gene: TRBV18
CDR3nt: TGTGCCAGCTCACCAAATTCTGGGAGTCCGCTCTCTGGAAACACCATATATTTT
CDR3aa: CASSPNSGSPLSGNTIYF

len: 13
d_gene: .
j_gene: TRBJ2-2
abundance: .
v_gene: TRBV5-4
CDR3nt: TGTGCCAGCAGGTCGACCCCCTTCGGGGAGCTGTTTTTT
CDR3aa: CASRSTPFGELFF

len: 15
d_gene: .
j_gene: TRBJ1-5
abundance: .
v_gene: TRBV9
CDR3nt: TGTGCCAGCAGCGCGACAGGCTGGGGCAATCAGCCCCAGCATTTT
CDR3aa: CASSATGWGNQPQHF

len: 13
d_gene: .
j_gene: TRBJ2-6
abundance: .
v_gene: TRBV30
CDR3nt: TGTGCCCACCCCAGTTCTGGGGCCAACGTCCTGACTTTC
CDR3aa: CAHPSSGANVLTF

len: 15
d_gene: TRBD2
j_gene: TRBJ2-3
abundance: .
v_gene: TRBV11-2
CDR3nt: TGTGCCAGCAGCTTGAGCGGGAGAGTTACAGATACGCAGTATTTT
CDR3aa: CASSLSGRVTDTQYF

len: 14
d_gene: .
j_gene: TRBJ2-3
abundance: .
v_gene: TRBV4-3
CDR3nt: TGCGCCAGCAGCCAAGATCCCCCAGCAGGGGACCTGTATTTT
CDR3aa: CASSQDPPAGDLYF

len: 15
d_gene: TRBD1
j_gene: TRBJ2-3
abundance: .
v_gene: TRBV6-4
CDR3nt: TGTGCCAGCAGTGCGACAGGGGACACCACAGATACGCAGTATTTT
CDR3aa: CASSATGDTTDTQYF

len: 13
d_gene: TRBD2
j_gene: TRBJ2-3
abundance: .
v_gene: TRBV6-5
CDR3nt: TGTGCCGGAATAGCGGGGAACACAGATACGCAGTATTTT
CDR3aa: CAGIAGNTDTQYF

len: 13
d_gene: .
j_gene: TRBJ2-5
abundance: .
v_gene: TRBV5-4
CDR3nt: TGTGCCAGCAGCTCTGGGACCGAAGAGACCCAGTACTTC
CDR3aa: CASSSGTEETQYF

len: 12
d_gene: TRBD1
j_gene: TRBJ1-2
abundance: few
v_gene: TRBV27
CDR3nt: TGTGCCAGTGCCAACAGGGGGTATGGCTACACCTTC
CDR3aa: CASANRGYGYTF

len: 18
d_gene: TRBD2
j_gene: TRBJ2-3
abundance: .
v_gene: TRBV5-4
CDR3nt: TGTGCCAGCAGCCTCGGACTAGCGGGATCAATGTTAGGGGATACGCAGTATTTT
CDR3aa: CASSLGLAGSMLGDTQYF

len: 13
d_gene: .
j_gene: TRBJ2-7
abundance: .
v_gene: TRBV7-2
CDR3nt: TGTGCCAGCAGCTTAGCGCGTAGCGACGAGCAGTACTTC
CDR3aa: CASSLARSDEQYF

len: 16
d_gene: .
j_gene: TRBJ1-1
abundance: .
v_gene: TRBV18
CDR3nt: TGTGCCAGCTCATTACAAGCTCTGACAGGTGATACTGAAGCTTTCTTT
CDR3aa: CASSLQALTGDTEAFF

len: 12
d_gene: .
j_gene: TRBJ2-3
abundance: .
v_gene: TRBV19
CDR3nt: TGTGCCAGTAAAGGTAGCACAGATACGCAGTATTTT
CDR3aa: CASKGSTDTQYF

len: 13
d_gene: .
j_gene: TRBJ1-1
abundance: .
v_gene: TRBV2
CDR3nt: TGTGCCAGCAGTGCTCGGGTCGATACTGAAGCTTTCTTT
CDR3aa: CASSARVDTEAFF